This T cell receptor beta chain was identified during a study of T cell repertoires in cytomegalovirus infection. Study at large: Recently identified HLA-C-restricted CMV epitopes were used, and well-studied HLA-B-restricted CMV epitopes were used as well. In public TCR beta signatures, there were indications of both CMV infection and matching HLA type.

TCRdb re-called the reads through MiXCR, storing one row per CDR3 protein. The data show around 710,000 distinct CDR3 sequences, under 35% seen once. For this clonotype: The antigen is unknown.

Study-wide findings and caveats: In two of eight donors, the top clonotype was HLA-C-restricted CMV-specific. Using cumulative public TCR beta family frequency, the authors identified those who carried CMV together with the relevant HLA.

In germline, CDR1 is SQVTM, CDR2 ANQGSEA. The germline V and J ends were trimmed by 4 bases and 3 bases, with 12 bases remaining between them. This CDR3 comprises 13 residues. The material sequenced was cultured CD8+ T cells from PBMCs, taken from culture after CMV antigen stimulation. J is TRBJ1-2 and V is TRBV29-1; D is unresolved. The sequence was obtained from a human donor in good health (CMV status not recorded). Some clones in this sample may be carry-over from other donors' samples. The CDR3 DNA sequence: TGCAGCGTTGTGGGAGGTGAGGACTATGGCTACACCTTC. Its translation is CSVVGGEDYGYTF.